What follows are 28 T cell receptor beta chains derived from one specimen sequenced in a study of regulatory T cells in long-lasting Graves disease. With iRepertoire HTBI primers and Arm-PCR of CDR3 regions, TCR beta libraries were built. TCRdb passed the multiplex PCR reads through MiXCR, listing each CDR3 protein once. The sample consists of about 370,000 distinct CDR3 sequences, 15% of them appearing once. The sample's time point: newly diagnosed GD, antithyroid drugs for less than 3 months. The TCR library was prepared using RNA isolated from PBMCs. The material sequenced was peripheral blood mononuclear cells (PBMCs), taken at new diagnosis, from a patient treated with antithyroid drugs. These receptors were collected from a female donor with Graves disease.

This clonotype was seen ten or more times. V is TRBV27 and J is TRBJ2-3; 8 nucleotides align to TRBD2. After removal of 9 bases from V and 1 base from J, the junction contained 6 bases not matched to a gene. This CDR3 contains 14 residues. Germline V CDR1 and CDR2: MNHEY, SMNVEV (reference sequence). The CDR3 bases are TGTGCCAGTGCGGGAGGAGGGCGCACAGATACGCAGTATTTT. Its translation: CASAGGGRTDTQYF.

This chain joins TRBV28 and TRBJ2-5; TRBD2 might be the D (6 bases). Germline CDR1 and CDR2: MDHEN and SYDVKM. The CDR3 covers 18 residues. Trimming removed 4 bases at V and 9 bases at J, with 30 bases between. The CDR3 spells CASSSRPEASGLWEAQYF. The CDR3, as DNA: TGTGCCAGCAGTTCTAGGCCGGAAGCTAGTGGGTTGTGGGAGGCCCAGTACTTC.

This clonotype was counted ten times or more. The chain links TRBV6-2 or TRBV6-3 to TRBJ1-5, with 8 bases fitting TRBD1. The germline gives CDR1 MNHEY, CDR2 SVGEGT. The V segment lost 6 bases and the J segment 2 bases; nucleotides outside the gene matches: 9. There are 16 residues in the CDR3. The CDR3 sequence: CASRSNTGGGNQPQHF. CDR3 sequence (DNA): TGTGCCAGCAGAAGTAACACAGGGGGTGGCAATCAGCCCCAGCATTTT.

This clonotype was observed many times. V and J are TRBV5-5 and TRBJ1-3; no firm D call. Germline values: CDR1 SGHKS, CDR2 YYEKEE (reference sequence). There are 15 residues in the CDR3. V was clipped by 0 bases and J by 2 bases, with 9 bases between them. For the CDR3, the DNA is TGTGCCAGCAGCTTGGAGCGGGGAACTGGAAACACCATATATTTT. Translation: CASSLERGTGNTIYF.

V gene TRBV11-2 combines with J gene TRBJ1-1; D may be TRBD1 (5 bases). Trimming cost V 4 bases and J 3 bases, with 9 bases left between them. The length of the CDR3 is 13 residues. The germline CDR1 and CDR2 sequences are SGHAT and FQNNGV. The CDR3, as DNA: TGTGCCAGCAGCTGGACAAGGGACACTGAAGCTTTCTTT. This codes for CASSWTRDTEAFF.

This clonotype was recorded many times. The V gene is TRBV9, the J gene TRBJ1-1; no firm D call. The CDR3 sequence is 18 residues long. CDR1 is SGDLS and CDR2 is YYNGEE in the germline V gene. Trimming took off 4 bases at V and 6 bases at J, with 28 bases between the two ends. The CDR3 region is CASSLSKEAGRNVAEAFF. The CDR3 region has the DNA TGTGCCAGCAGCCTCTCGAAGGAGGCAGGAAGGAATGTGGCTGAAGCTTTCTTT.

The table lists this clonotype with many counts. The chain links TRBV19 to TRBJ1-5, with D maybe TRBD1 (6 bases). Germline CDR1 and CDR2: LNHDA and SQIVND (reference sequence). The CDR3 has 14 amino acids. Between the trimmed V and J ends, which lost 6 bases and 5 bases, there was a span of 14 bases. CDR3 DNA: TGTGCCAGTAGCCTGGACAGTCGCCATCAGCCCCAGCATTTT. Translation gives CASSLDSRHQPQHF.

The table lists this clonotype with a few counts. The J gene is TRBJ1-3, the V gene TRBV29-1; TRBD1 is a possible D gene (6 bases). Per germline, CDR1 SQVTM and CDR2 ANQGSEA. The CDR3 runs to 11 residues. V was trimmed by 7 bases and J by 8 bases, leaving 12 bases between them. The CDR3 here is CSAARGHTIYF. The CDR3 DNA follows: TGCAGCGCCGCCCGGGGGCACACCATATATTTT.

The table lists this clonotype with many counts. This chain uses TRBV6-5 with TRBJ1-5, with D perhaps matching TRBD1 (5 bases). V gave up 4 bases and J gave up 5 bases, with 18 bases separating them. Per germline, CDR1 MNHEY and CDR2 SVGAGI. This CDR3 contains 16 residues. The CDR3 nucleotides read TGTGCCAGCAGTTTGTCTTGGCTTGGGACGGATCAGCCCCAGCATTTT. Protein: CASSLSWLGTDQPQHF.

There are many counts of this clonotype. The chain employs TRBV7-9 and TRBJ2-1; D not resolved. Germline V gives CDR1 SEHNR, CDR2 FQNEAQ (reference sequence). There are 13 residues in the CDR3. V lost 6 bases and J lost 5, with 11 bases in between. CDR3 coding DNA: TGTGCCAGCAGACCGACCGCACACAATGAGCAGTTCTTC. This codes for CASRPTAHNEQFF.

This clonotype was detected only a few times. This chain links TRBV10-3 with TRBJ1-1, with a possible D match to TRBD1 (6 bases). Looked up from germline, CDR1 is ENHRY and CDR2 is SYGVKD. This CDR3 has 12 amino acids. Deletions cut 10 bases from V and 0 bases from J, with 9 bases between. The CDR3 here is CATGQMNTEAFF. The CDR3 DNA is TGTGCCACCGGACAGATGAACACTGAAGCTTTCTTT.

This rearrangement joins TRBV7-2 to TRBJ2-5, with 7 bases that match TRBD1. Germline V gives CDR1 SGHTA, CDR2 FQGNSA. V lost 8 bases, J lost 6 bases, and 15 bases stayed unmatched. This CDR3 contains 15 residues. The CDR3 DNA sequence: TGTGCCAGCCCACTACCCTCCGGGACAGTAAAGACCCAGTACTTC. This gives the protein CASPLPSGTVKTQYF.

There are many counts of this clonotype. The V and J genes are TRBV20-1 and TRBJ2-7; TRBD2 matches at 12 bases. V lost 2 bases to trimming and J lost 4 bases; unmatched junction nucleotides: 15. The CDR3 length is 18 residues. The germline V gene has CDR1 DFQATT and CDR2 SNEGSKA (reference sequence). The CDR3 region has the DNA TGCAGTGCTAGAACGGCTAGCGGGAGGGAAGGTGGTTTTTACGAGCAGTACTTC. Translating it yields CSARTASGREGGFYEQYF.

V gene TRBV6-9 combines with J gene TRBJ1-4; a possible D gene is TRBD1 (5 bases). The germline CDR1 and CDR2 sequences are MNHGY and SVAAGI. V was trimmed by 3 bases and J by 12 bases, leaving 17 bases between them. The CDR3 runs 14 residues. This CDR3 is CASSYWPGVGELFF. DNA for the CDR3: TGTGCCAGCAGTTACTGGCCGGGGGTAGGGGAACTGTTTTTT.

The chain employs TRBV5-6 and TRBJ1-1; D gene uncertain. The V and J ends lost 7 bases and 0 bases respectively, with 10 bases between them. Germline loops: CDR1 SGHDT, CDR2 YYEEEE. The CDR3 consists of 13 residues. The DNA of the CDR3 is TGTGCCAGCTCTGGCAGCCTGAACACTGAAGCTTTCTTT. Protein: CASSGSLNTEAFF.

This clonotype appeared many times. The chain joins TRBV12-3 or TRBV12-4 to TRBJ2-7, with 7 positions matching TRBD1. Trimming removed 6 bases from V and 3 bases from J; junction bases left unmatched: 5. The CDR3 spans 13 residues. In nucleotides, the CDR3 is TGTGCCAGCAGAGGGGGCAGGGACTACGAGCAGTACTTC. This encodes CASRGGRDYEQYF.

This clonotype was recorded at least ten times. CDR3 bases: TGTGCCAGTACCCATACCCCCGGACAGCTGAACACTGAAGCTTTCTTT. Its protein is CASTHTPGQLNTEAFF. This chain links TRBV19 with TRBJ1-1, with D possibly being TRBD1 (6 bases). V was cut by 7 bases and J by 0 bases, with 18 bases left in between. The CDR3 runs to 16 residues. Germline CDR1 LNHDA, CDR2 SQIVND (reference sequence).

This clonotype was observed many times. This chain uses TRBV9 with TRBJ2-5; TRBD1 is a possible D gene (5 bases). The CDR3 has 14 amino acids. The germline CDR1 and CDR2 sequences are SGDLS and YYNGEE. Trimming removed 2 bases at V and 3 bases at J, with 11 bases between. The CDR3 region is CASSVREVEETQYF. The CDR3 region has the DNA TGTGCCAGCAGCGTCAGGGAAGTGGAAGAGACCCAGTACTTC.

Ten or more counts support this clonotype. This chain uses TRBV11-1 with TRBJ2-6; weak D call: TRBD1 (6 bases). CDR3 length: 18 residues. The V end lost 4 bases, the J end lost 1 base, and 17 bases lay between the germline ends. Germline V gene sequence: CDR1 SGHAT, CDR2 FQDESV (reference sequence). Written as DNA, the CDR3 is TGTGCCAGCAGCTCGGACAGTTTTGCCTTTTCTGGGGCCAACGTCCTGACTTTC. This sequence encodes CASSSDSFAFSGANVLTF.

This clonotype was seen ten or more times. This rearrangement joins TRBV10-3 to TRBJ2-3; TRBD1 aligns across 7 bases. Per the germline V gene, CDR1 is ENHRY and CDR2 is SYGVKD. After removal of 3 bases from V and 6 bases from J, the junction contained 6 bases not matched to a gene. The CDR3 contains 14 residues. The CDR3 region is CAISEGQVVDTQYF. The CDR3 DNA is TGTGCCATCAGTGAAGGACAGGTCGTCGATACGCAGTATTTT.

Worth noting for this clonotype: This may arise from a read error, as a much more abundant clone is one base away. The chain recombines TRBV2 with TRBJ1-2; D gene unclear. Deletions cut 6 bases from V and 7 bases from J, with 9 bases between. The CDR3 is 11 residues long. The germline CDR1 and CDR2 sequences are SNHLY and FYNNEI. The CDR3 bases are TGTGCCAGCAGGGCAAAGTTTGGCTACACCTTC. The encoded protein is CASRAKFGYTF. Together with reference TRBV2 and TRBJ1-2, the CDR3 gives the full variable domain: EPEVTQTPSHQVTQMGQEVILRCVPISNHLYFYWYRQILGQKVEFLVSFYNNEISEKSEIFDDQFSVERPDGSNFTLKIRSTKLEDSAMYFCASRAKFGYTFGSGTRLTVV.

This clonotype occurred many times. This chain uses TRBV3-1 with TRBJ2-7, with TRBD2 matching over 9 bases. The CDR3 loop spans 14 amino acids. Per the germline V gene, CDR1 is LGHDT and CDR2 is YNNKEL (reference sequence). After removal of 0 bases from V and 6 bases from J, the junction contained 3 bases not matched to a gene. The CDR3 reads CASSQEPREGEQYF. The CDR3 region has the DNA TGTGCCAGCAGCCAAGAGCCGCGGGAGGGCGAGCAGTACTTC.

This clonotype was seen a few times. The chain has TRBV29-1 and TRBJ1-1, with 9 bases lining up with TRBD1. Germline V gene lookup returns CDR1 SQVTM and CDR2 ANQGSEA. J gave up 4 bases and V 4 bases, and 16 bases lay outside the gene matches. The CDR3 has 17 amino acids. This CDR3 is CSVVSGTGRASGTEAFF. The DNA of the CDR3 is TGCAGCGTTGTATCCGGGACAGGGAGGGCTTCGGGCACTGAAGCTTTCTTT. The variable domain in full, completed from reference TRBV29-1 and TRBJ1-1, reads SAVISQKPSRDICQRGTSLTIQCQVDSQVTMMFWYRQQPGQSLTLIATANQGSEATYESGFVIDKFPISRPNLTFSTLTVSNMSPEDSSIYLCSVVSGTGRASGTEAFFGQGTRLTVV.

A note on this clonotype: A single base separates this from a much larger clone, so it may be a read error. V gene TRBV12-3 or TRBV12-4 combines with J gene TRBJ1-1, with a tentative D call TRBD1 (5 bases). This CDR3 is built from 11 residues. V lost 8 bases and J lost 9, with 13 bases in between. CDR3 amino acids: CASGSGPQAFF. As DNA, the CDR3 is TGTGCCAGCGGTTCGGGACCTCAAGCTTTCTTT.

The chain is built from TRBV7-2 and TRBJ1-5; possible D gene TRBD1, 6 bases. The CDR3 runs 20 residues. The V gene lost 1 base and the J gene lost 0 bases, with 22 bases spanning the gap. The germline V gene encodes CDR1 SGHTA and CDR2 FQGNSA. CDR3 loop: CASSLGGWEQGWDSNQPQHF. The CDR3 DNA reads as TGTGCCAGCAGCTTAGGAGGGTGGGAACAGGGATGGGATAGCAATCAGCCCCAGCATTTT.

As concerns this clonotype: One end of the junction is discordant with germline, which a read error may explain. V and J are TRBV11-2 and TRBJ1-1; D remains ambiguous. Germline V gives CDR1 SGHAT, CDR2 FQNNGV. The CDR3 is made up of 14 amino acids. CDR3 in amino acids: CASSSRVLNTEASF. In DNA, the CDR3 is TGTGCCAGCAGTTCCCGGGTTCTGAACACTGAAGCTTCCTTT.

In its sample, this clonotype was seen many times. V gene TRBV27 combines with J gene TRBJ1-2, with TRBD1 identical over 9 bases. The junction had 2 bases not matched to a gene; V was cut back by 2 bases and J by 4 bases. There are 14 residues in the CDR3. Germline loops: CDR1 MNHEY, CDR2 SMNVEV (reference sequence). The CDR3 coding sequence is TGTGCCAGCAGTTTACAGGACAGGGGCTATGGCTACACCTTC. Protein product: CASSLQDRGYGYTF.

This clonotype occurred many times. CDR3 sequence: CASSSQGAGELFF. The DNA for the CDR3 is TGTGCCAGCAGTTCCCAGGGGGCCGGGGAGCTGTTTTTT. V is TRBV27 and J is TRBJ2-2; TRBD1 matches at 7 bases. Germline loops: CDR1 MNHEY, CDR2 SMNVEV (reference sequence). The CDR3 loop spans 13 amino acids. V shed 4 bases, J shed 6 bases, and the junction held 2 bases outside the gene matches.